These T cell receptor beta chains were read from a single sample in a study of glioma-infiltrating T cells after dendritic cell vaccination. Clones were read by immunoSEQ multiplex PCR, and TCRdb kept only the in-frame ones, dropping some. The table includes fewer than 45,000 clones, just under 85% detected once. The sample consisted of blood, taken before dendritic cell vaccination. The receptors shown here come from a human donor with glioblastoma. Each CDR3 is given with its conserved first and last residue. The listing skips clone size in some rows; elsewhere it reads once, few, many or a size class.

CDR3,J,V,length,size
CASSLGQGTTDTQYF,TRBJ2-3,TRBV19,15,-
CASSYSGTGVGSGYTF,TRBJ1-2,TRBV6-5,16,-
CASSPRTGGNEQYF,TRBJ2-7,TRBV6-5,14,-
CASSVEVRGYNYGYTF,TRBJ1-2,TRBV9,16,-
CASSSTSGGAQVQFF,TRBJ2-1,TRBV7-2,15,-
CAWSRGGDSSNQPQHF,TRBJ1-5,TRBV30,16,-
CASSGGDSSSYEQYF,TRBJ2-7,TRBV9,15,-
CASSEAPGGLETQYF,TRBJ2-5,TRBV6-1,15,-
CASNRAISYEQYF,TRBJ2-7,TRBV2,13,-
CASSAGGRDEQFF,TRBJ2-1,TRBV7-3,13,-
CASRIQGAVYGYTF,TRBJ1-2,TRBV5-6,14,-
CASSPRDTVSYEQYF,TRBJ2-7,TRBV7-9,15,few
CASRAWTGASFF,TRBJ2-4,TRBV27,12,-
CASSSRGASHPAETQYF,TRBJ2-5,TRBV5-1,17,-
CASSEELAGGYYEQYF,TRBJ2-7,TRBV6-1,16,few
CASSQEITYEQYF,TRBJ2-7,TRBV4-2,13,few
CASSPARDRAYGYTF,TRBJ1-2,TRBV9,15,-
CASSVATGRGTNTGELFF,TRBJ2-2,TRBV9,18,-
CASSPLAGIKNIQYF,TRBJ2-4,TRBV4-1,15,-
CAIRAGQDSNQPQHF,TRBJ1-5,TRBV10-3,15,-
CASSLELADHGYTF,TRBJ1-2,TRBV5-1,14,-
CASSYSGTPFSYEQYF,-,TRBV6-6,16,-
CASSQEGDGGGTGELFF,TRBJ2-2,TRBV4-1,17,-
CASSLGLAGGEQFF,TRBJ2-1,TRBV7-3,14,once
CAWSEGQGNEKLFF,TRBJ1-4,TRBV30,14,-
CASTRAGGEQYF,TRBJ2-7,TRBV6-1,12,-
CASSPPPGQHYGYTF,TRBJ1-2,TRBV5-4,15,-
CASDRGNTGELFF,TRBJ2-2,TRBV6-1,13,-
CASSFNGGAYEQYF,TRBJ2-7,TRBV7-2,14,-
CASSFGTGGREAFF,TRBJ1-1,TRBV7-2,14,-
CASSASGVSYNEQFF,TRBJ2-1,TRBV4-3,15,-
CASSLNGGQGWYETQYF,TRBJ2-5,TRBV7-2,17,-
CASSGDRGSSEAFF,TRBJ1-1,TRBV13,14,-
CASSQDLLAGVIAGELFF,TRBJ2-2,TRBV4-1,18,-
CASSSPADPSSGNTIYF,TRBJ1-3,TRBV19,17,-
CASSEGLGGGPQHF,TRBJ1-5,TRBV25-1,14,-
CASSLVGMWGRGRNTEAFF,TRBJ1-1,TRBV11-3,19,once
CASRPPGQGAGGYTF,TRBJ1-2,TRBV28,15,-
CASSGRQHTPYEQYF,TRBJ2-7,TRBV2,15,-
CASSELRATGELFF,TRBJ2-2,TRBV2,14,once
CASSADRGETQYF,TRBJ2-5,TRBV6-1,13,few
CASTVIGQGADTQYF,TRBJ2-3,TRBV5-1,15,-
CASSFFGAGGEKLFF,TRBJ1-4,TRBV5-1,15,few
CASTPGGLNTEAFF,TRBJ1-1,TRBV7-2,14,-
CASSSHLPGRGGYEKLFF,TRBJ1-4,TRBV7-8,18,-
CASSEGGGAYEQYF,TRBJ2-7,TRBV2,14,-
CASSSAGTGKETQYF,TRBJ2-5,TRBV7-6,15,-
CASSYLGRSYQETQYF,TRBJ2-5,TRBV6-5,16,-
CASSEPSVQGAGEQYF,TRBJ2-7,TRBV25-1,16,-
CASSFPRDTEAFF,TRBJ1-1,TRBV7-9,13,-